This T cell receptor beta chain was retrieved from a study of Graves' ophthalmopathy and Graves' hyperthyroidism. The germline V gene encodes CDR1 SQVTM and CDR2 ANQGSEA. The length of the CDR3 is 13 residues. Transcripts of RNA were the source for amplifying TCR beta CDR3 regions. The authors performed first-round RT-PCR with HTBI primers and then a second-round multiplex PCR. One entry per CDR3 protein, called by TCRdb with MiXCR from the multiplex PCR reads. The data contain just over 400,000 distinct CDR3 sequences, approximately 21% of them singletons. Findings and caveats of the study: Most clonotypes expanded in thyroid above 0.001 frequency were present in blood too. For separating ophthalmopathy from stable hyperthyroidism, a 13-signature model gave 87.88% sensitivity and 81.08% specificity.

At least ten counts were recorded for this clonotype. Its matching antigen is unknown. The junction shows a germline mismatch at one end, possibly a read error. Other autoimmune diseases, uncontrolled infections, pregnancy or lactation ruled patients out of participation. PBMCs stemmed from 10 ml of fresh peripheral blood. Sequencing used peripheral blood. V gene TRBV29-1 combines with J gene TRBJ2-4; the D gene is possibly TRBD2 (6 bases). The clonotype originates from a woman between 18 and 29 years old with stable Graves' hyperthyroidism. The CDR3 DNA reads TGCAGCGTTGGGACACTAGCCAAAAACATTAAGTACTTC. This sequence encodes CSVGTLAKNIKYF. Variable domain in full (rest from reference TRBV29-1 and TRBJ2-4): SAVISQKPSRDICQRGTSLTIQCQVDSQVTMMFWYRQQPGQSLTLIATANQGSEATYESGFVIDKFPISRPNLTFSTLTVSNMSPEDSSIYLCSVGTLAKNIKYFGAGTRLSVL.